This is a list of T cell receptor beta chains from one sample in a study of T-cell reconstitution after alpha-beta-depleted transplantation in children. TCRdb fed the PCR reads into MiXCR, producing one record per CDR3 protein. The repertoire holds fewer than 350,000 distinct CDR3 sequences, with about 9.4% as singletons. The material was PBMCs, obtained before TCRalphabeta/CD19-depleted stem cell transplant. Receptor source: a boy under two years old with acute myeloid leukemia, due to receive a stem cell transplant. CDR3s include the opening cysteine and the closing phenylalanine or tryptophan. A D gene is named only where the DNA matches it firmly. Clone size, where shown, is once, few, many, or a class for clones that have expanded.

clone size: many
J gene: TRBJ1-2
D gene: NA
V gene: TRBV29-1
CDR3 protein: CSADRDFGYGYTF
CDR3 DNA: TGCAGCGCCGACCGCGATTTTGGCTATGGCTACACCTTC

clone size: NA
J gene: TRBJ2-3
D gene: TRBD2
V gene: TRBV28
CDR3 protein: CASTWTSGSNTQYF
CDR3 DNA: TGTGCCAGCACCTGGACTAGCGGGAGTAATACGCAGTATTTT

clone size: few
J gene: TRBJ1-2
D gene: NA
V gene: TRBV10-2
CDR3 protein: CASSVGDASTWGYTF
CDR3 DNA: TGCGCCAGCAGTGTCGGGGACGCTAGCACGTGGGGCTACACCTTC

clone size: NA
J gene: TRBJ2-5
D gene: NA
V gene: TRBV25-1
CDR3 protein: CASRGSRETQYF
CDR3 DNA: TGTGCCAGCCGTGGGTCTAGGGAGACCCAGTACTTC

clone size: few
J gene: TRBJ2-7
D gene: NA
V gene: TRBV20-1
CDR3 protein: CSAIIRNTSRRYEQYF
CDR3 DNA: TGCAGTGCGATTATACGAAACACAAGTCGTCGCTACGAGCAGTACTTC

clone size: many
J gene: TRBJ2-1
D gene: NA
V gene: TRBV3-1
CDR3 protein: CASSPKELAEAEQFF
CDR3 DNA: TGTGCCAGCAGCCCCAAAGAACTAGCTGAGGCTGAGCAGTTCTTC

clone size: NA
J gene: TRBJ1-6
D gene: NA
V gene: TRBV19
CDR3 protein: CASGGQGERSYNSPLHF
CDR3 DNA: TGTGCCAGTGGGGGCCAGGGTGAGAGATCCTATAATTCACCCCTCCACTTT

clone size: few
J gene: TRBJ1-5
D gene: NA
V gene: TRBV25-1
CDR3 protein: CASSETTVNQPQHF
CDR3 DNA: TGTGCCAGCAGTGAAACGACGGTCAATCAGCCCCAGCATTTT

clone size: many
J gene: TRBJ1-5
D gene: TRBD1
V gene: TRBV29-1
CDR3 protein: CSPRPGTGDSNQPQHF
CDR3 DNA: TGCAGCCCTCGTCCCGGGACAGGGGATAGCAATCAGCCCCAGCATTTT

clone size: many
J gene: TRBJ2-7
D gene: NA
V gene: TRBV12-3/TRBV12-4
CDR3 protein: CASSRVGGSYEQYF
CDR3 DNA: TGTGCCAGCAGCCGCGTAGGGGGGTCCTACGAGCAGTACTTC

clone size: many
J gene: TRBJ1-1
D gene: NA
V gene: TRBV3-1
CDR3 protein: CASSQGGQATEAFF
CDR3 DNA: TGTGCCAGCAGCCAGGGAGGGCAAGCCACTGAAGCTTTCTTT

clone size: many
J gene: TRBJ1-5
D gene: NA
V gene: TRBV3-1
CDR3 protein: CASSPHGGRNQPQHF
CDR3 DNA: TGTGCCAGCAGTCCCCACGGGGGACGCAATCAGCCCCAGCATTTT

clone size: many
J gene: TRBJ2-3
D gene: TRBD2
V gene: TRBV7-8
CDR3 protein: CASSPRVAGRFRADTQYF
CDR3 DNA: TGTGCCAGCAGCCCTCGGGTAGCGGGACGGTTCAGGGCAGATACGCAGTATTTT

clone size: few
J gene: TRBJ1-2
D gene: NA
V gene: TRBV5-6
CDR3 protein: CASSLPGYGYTF
CDR3 DNA: TGTGCCAGCAGCTTGCCGGGCTATGGCTACACCTTC

clone size: many
J gene: TRBJ1-1
D gene: NA
V gene: TRBV12-5
CDR3 protein: CASGWGVPNTEAFF
CDR3 DNA: TGTGCTAGTGGTTGGGGGGTGCCGAACACTGAAGCTTTCTTT

clone size: many
J gene: TRBJ2-4
D gene: NA
V gene: TRBV28
CDR3 protein: CASSSRGGVRNIAKNIQYF
CDR3 DNA: TGTGCCAGCAGTTCTAGAGGGGGTGTCAGGAACATAGCCAAAAACATTCAGTACTTC

clone size: many
J gene: TRBJ2-7
D gene: TRBD2
V gene: TRBV5-1
CDR3 protein: CASGSSGAYEQYF
CDR3 DNA: TGCGCCAGCGGGTCGAGCGGGGCTTACGAGCAGTACTTC

clone size: NA
J gene: TRBJ1-1
D gene: TRBD1
V gene: TRBV19
CDR3 protein: CASSIDRGSRNTEAFF
CDR3 DNA: TGTGCCAGTAGTATTGACAGGGGATCGAGGAACACTGAAGCTTTCTTT

clone size: many
J gene: TRBJ2-7
D gene: TRBD2
V gene: TRBV28
CDR3 protein: CASTIGLAETNYEQYF
CDR3 DNA: TGTGCCAGCACCATCGGGCTAGCGGAGACCAACTACGAGCAGTACTTC

clone size: many
J gene: TRBJ2-1
D gene: NA
V gene: TRBV12-3/TRBV12-4
CDR3 protein: CASSFLGSEQFF
CDR3 DNA: TGTGCCAGCAGTTTCCTAGGGAGTGAGCAGTTCTTC

clone size: NA
J gene: TRBJ2-1
D gene: TRBD2
V gene: TRBV12-3/TRBV12-4
CDR3 protein: CASSWTSGTSSYNEQFF
CDR3 DNA: TGTGCCAGCAGCTGGACTAGCGGGACTAGCTCCTACAATGAGCAGTTCTTC

clone size: many
J gene: TRBJ2-7
D gene: TRBD1
V gene: TRBV28
CDR3 protein: CASSLSQGAAYEQYF
CDR3 DNA: TGTGCCAGCAGTTTATCCCAGGGGGCGGCCTACGAGCAGTACTTC

clone size: many
J gene: TRBJ2-2
D gene: NA
V gene: TRBV29-1
CDR3 protein: CSVKPPGSEGTGELFF
CDR3 DNA: TGCAGCGTTAAACCGCCCGGGAGTGAGGGGACCGGGGAGCTGTTTTTT

clone size: many
J gene: TRBJ1-1
D gene: TRBD1
V gene: TRBV9
CDR3 protein: CASSVRGQGNTEAFF
CDR3 DNA: TGTGCCAGCAGCGTAAGGGGACAGGGGAACACTGAAGCTTTCTTT

clone size: many
J gene: TRBJ2-7
D gene: TRBD2
V gene: TRBV20-1
CDR3 protein: CSATSGIAHEQYF
CDR3 DNA: TGCAGTGCAACTAGCGGGATCGCCCACGAGCAGTACTTC

clone size: few
J gene: TRBJ2-6
D gene: NA
V gene: TRBV12-3/TRBV12-4
CDR3 protein: CASSLGTEAGANVLTF
CDR3 DNA: TGTGCCAGCAGTTTGGGGACTGAGGCTGGGGCCAACGTCCTGACTTTC

clone size: many
J gene: TRBJ1-5
D gene: TRBD1
V gene: TRBV10-2
CDR3 protein: CASTGRQGRNQPQHF
CDR3 DNA: TGCGCCAGCACCGGACGACAGGGACGGAACCAGCCCCAGCATTTT

clone size: NA
J gene: TRBJ1-2
D gene: TRBD1
V gene: TRBV20-1
CDR3 protein: CSARDRLNYGYTF
CDR3 DNA: TGCAGTGCCCGGGACAGGCTAAACTATGGCTACACCTTC

clone size: many
J gene: TRBJ2-7
D gene: NA
V gene: TRBV20-1
CDR3 protein: CSAPLGSYEQYF
CDR3 DNA: TGCAGTGCTCCCCTGGGGTCCTACGAGCAGTACTTC

clone size: many
J gene: TRBJ2-3
D gene: NA
V gene: TRBV6-1
CDR3 protein: CASFAMDRRPTSTDTQYF
CDR3 DNA: TGTGCCAGCTTCGCAATGGATCGGAGACCCACTAGCACAGATACGCAGTATTTT

clone size: many
J gene: TRBJ2-7
D gene: NA
V gene: TRBV27
CDR3 protein: CASSLSRGFSYEQYF
CDR3 DNA: TGTGCCAGCAGTTTATCGAGAGGGTTCTCCTACGAGCAGTACTTC

clone size: many
J gene: TRBJ1-2
D gene: NA
V gene: TRBV6-5
CDR3 protein: CASSYGGYYGYTF
CDR3 DNA: TGTGCCAGCAGTTACGGGGGCTACTATGGCTACACCTTC

clone size: many
J gene: TRBJ2-3
D gene: NA
V gene: TRBV28
CDR3 protein: CASSLGHSKDTQYF
CDR3 DNA: TGTGCCAGCAGTTTAGGACACAGCAAAGATACGCAGTATTTT

clone size: many
J gene: TRBJ1-2
D gene: NA
V gene: TRBV28
CDR3 protein: CASSLIGYGYTF
CDR3 DNA: TGTGCCAGCAGTTTAATCGGGTATGGCTACACCTTC

clone size: many
J gene: TRBJ2-7
D gene: TRBD1
V gene: TRBV3-1
CDR3 protein: CASSPRTGVYEQYF
CDR3 DNA: TGTGCCAGCAGCCCTAGGACAGGGGTCTACGAGCAGTACTTC

clone size: few
J gene: TRBJ2-5
D gene: TRBD2
V gene: TRBV13
CDR3 protein: CASSLGGRVEETQYF
CDR3 DNA: TGTGCCAGCAGCTTAGGAGGGAGGGTCGAAGAGACCCAGTACTTC

clone size: many
J gene: TRBJ2-1
D gene: NA
V gene: TRBV5-1
CDR3 protein: CATGVPGREENEQFF
CDR3 DNA: TGCGCCACCGGGGTGCCAGGGAGAGAAGAAAATGAGCAGTTCTTC

clone size: many
J gene: TRBJ2-2
D gene: NA
V gene: TRBV7-2
CDR3 protein: CASSLRLVWTGELFF
CDR3 DNA: TGTGCCAGCAGCTTAAGGCTAGTATGGACCGGGGAGCTGTTTTTT

clone size: many
J gene: TRBJ2-7
D gene: NA
V gene: TRBV29-1
CDR3 protein: CSAVRDSSYEQYF
CDR3 DNA: TGCAGCGCTGTCCGGGACTCATCCTACGAGCAGTACTTC

clone size: NA
J gene: TRBJ1-2
D gene: NA
V gene: TRBV28
CDR3 protein: CASSLYQGNYGYTF
CDR3 DNA: TGTGCCAGCAGTTTATATCAGGGGAACTATGGCTACACCTTC

clone size: NA
J gene: TRBJ2-1
D gene: NA
V gene: TRBV14
CDR3 protein: CASSQSTASYNEQFF
CDR3 DNA: TGTGCCAGCAGCCAGTCAACCGCTTCCTACAATGAGCAGTTCTTC

clone size: NA
J gene: TRBJ2-3
D gene: TRBD2
V gene: TRBV11-1
CDR3 protein: CASSSSVPLAVQADTQYF
CDR3 DNA: TGTGCCAGCAGCTCCTCGGTCCCCCTAGCGGTACAGGCTGATACGCAGTATTTT

clone size: many
J gene: TRBJ2-3
D gene: NA
V gene: TRBV7-9
CDR3 protein: CASSLAQARVTDTQYF
CDR3 DNA: TGTGCCAGCAGCTTAGCGCAGGCCAGAGTCACAGATACGCAGTATTTT

clone size: NA
J gene: TRBJ2-1
D gene: NA
V gene: TRBV20-1
CDR3 protein: CSGGGGAVSYNEQFF
CDR3 DNA: TGCAGTGGGGGTGGGGGGGCCGTTTCCTACAATGAGCAGTTCTTC

clone size: many
J gene: TRBJ2-6
D gene: NA
V gene: TRBV7-2
CDR3 protein: CASSLVAGGSSGANVLTF
CDR3 DNA: TGTGCCAGCAGCTTAGTCGCCGGGGGCAGCTCTGGGGCCAACGTCCTGACTTTC

clone size: few
J gene: TRBJ2-2
D gene: TRBD2
V gene: TRBV7-9
CDR3 protein: CASSFRLAVTGELFF
CDR3 DNA: TGTGCCAGCAGCTTTAGACTAGCGGTCACCGGGGAGCTGTTTTTT

clone size: many
J gene: TRBJ2-7
D gene: TRBD1
V gene: TRBV28
CDR3 protein: CASSRSQVPGQRAYEQYF
CDR3 DNA: TGTGCCAGCAGTCGATCCCAAGTACCGGGACAGCGAGCCTACGAGCAGTACTTC

clone size: many
J gene: TRBJ2-1
D gene: NA
V gene: TRBV5-1
CDR3 protein: CASSLATSSYNEQFF
CDR3 DNA: TGCGCCAGCAGCTTGGCTACTAGCTCCTACAATGAGCAGTTCTTC